This T cell receptor beta chain was identified during a study of PD-1 blockade in classical Hodgkin lymphoma. Following autologous stem cell transplantation, relapse occurred in every patient, and exposure to brentuximab vedotin varied. The data were produced by immunoSEQ multiplex PCR, yet TCRdb's version contains in-frame clones alone and is incomplete. The repertoire holds more than 50,000 clones, with 80% to 90% as singletons. The CDR3 consists of 14 residues. CDR1 is SGHRS and CDR2 is YFSETQ in the germline V gene. V lost 0 bases, J lost 7 bases, and 4 bases stayed unmatched. Specimen: peripheral blood mononuclear cells (PBMCs), collected at baseline. The clonotype comes from a human donor with classical Hodgkin lymphoma. The genes are TRBV5-1 and TRBJ2-1, with 7 bases matching TRBD1. CDR3 amino acids: CASSLGGGRNEQFF. CDR3 DNA: TGCGCCAGCAGCTTGGGAGGGGGCAGAAATGAGCAGTTCTTC.